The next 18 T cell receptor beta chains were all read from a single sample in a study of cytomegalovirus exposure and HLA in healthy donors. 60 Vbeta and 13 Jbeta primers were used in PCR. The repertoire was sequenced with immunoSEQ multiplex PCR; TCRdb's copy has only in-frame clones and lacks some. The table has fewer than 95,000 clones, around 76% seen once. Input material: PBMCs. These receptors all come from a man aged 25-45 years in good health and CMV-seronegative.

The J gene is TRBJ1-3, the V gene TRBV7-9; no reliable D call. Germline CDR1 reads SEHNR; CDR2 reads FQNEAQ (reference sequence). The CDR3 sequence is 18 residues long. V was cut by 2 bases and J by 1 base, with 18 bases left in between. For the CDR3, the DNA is TGTGCCAGCAGCTTAAAACACGTAACTTCCAGGTCTGGAAACACCATATATTTT. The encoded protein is CASSLKHVTSRSGNTIYF. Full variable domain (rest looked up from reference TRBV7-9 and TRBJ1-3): DTGVSQNPRHKITKRGQNVTFRCDPISEHNRLYWYRQTLGQGPEFLTYFQNEAQLEKSRLLSDRFSAERPKGSFSTLEIQRTEQGDSAMYLCASSLKHVTSRSGNTIYFGEGSWLTVV.

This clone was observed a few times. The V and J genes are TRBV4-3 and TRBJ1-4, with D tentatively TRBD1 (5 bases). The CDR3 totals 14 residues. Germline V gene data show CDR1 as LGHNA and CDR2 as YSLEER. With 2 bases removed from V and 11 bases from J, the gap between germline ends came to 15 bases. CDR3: CASSQWQGSEKLFF. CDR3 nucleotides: TGCGCCAGCAGCCAATGGCAGGGTTCGGAGAAACTGTTTTTT.

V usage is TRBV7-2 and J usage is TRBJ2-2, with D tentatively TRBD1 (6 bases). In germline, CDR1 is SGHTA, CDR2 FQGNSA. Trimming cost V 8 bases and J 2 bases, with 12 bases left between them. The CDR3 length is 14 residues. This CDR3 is CASLPGTNTGELFF. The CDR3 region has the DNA TGTGCCAGCCTCCCAGGGACAAACACCGGGGAGCTGTTTTTT.

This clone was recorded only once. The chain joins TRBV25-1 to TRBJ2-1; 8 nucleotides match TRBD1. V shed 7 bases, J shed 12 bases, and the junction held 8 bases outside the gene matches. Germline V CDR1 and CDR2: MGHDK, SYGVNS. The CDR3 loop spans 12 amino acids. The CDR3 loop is CASILGQGPQFF. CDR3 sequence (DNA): TGTGCCAGCATCCTAGGACAGGGTCCGCAGTTCTTC.

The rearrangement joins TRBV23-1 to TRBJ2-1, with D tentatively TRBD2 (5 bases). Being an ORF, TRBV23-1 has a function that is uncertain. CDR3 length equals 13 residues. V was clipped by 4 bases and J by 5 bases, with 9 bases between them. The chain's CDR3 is CASSPGVDNEQFF. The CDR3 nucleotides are TGCGCCAGCAGTCCCGGGGTAGACAATGAGCAGTTCTTC.

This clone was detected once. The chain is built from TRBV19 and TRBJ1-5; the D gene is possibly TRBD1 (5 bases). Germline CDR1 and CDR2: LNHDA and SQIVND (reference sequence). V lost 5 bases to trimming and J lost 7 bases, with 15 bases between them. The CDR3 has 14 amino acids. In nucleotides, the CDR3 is TGTGCCAGTAGTTCGAGGGGACTCGGGCAGCCCCAGCATTTT. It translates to CASSSRGLGQPQHF.

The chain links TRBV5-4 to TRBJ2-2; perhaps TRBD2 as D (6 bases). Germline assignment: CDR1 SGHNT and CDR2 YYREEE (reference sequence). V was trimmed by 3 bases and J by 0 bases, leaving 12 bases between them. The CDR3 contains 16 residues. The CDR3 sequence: CASSSDSGANTGELFF. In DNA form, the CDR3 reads TGTGCCAGCAGCTCTGATAGCGGTGCGAACACCGGGGAGCTGTTTTTT.

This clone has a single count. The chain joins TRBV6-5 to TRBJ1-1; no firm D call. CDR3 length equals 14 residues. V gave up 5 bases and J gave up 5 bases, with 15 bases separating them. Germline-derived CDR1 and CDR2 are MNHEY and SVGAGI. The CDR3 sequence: CASSVSLVRTEAFF. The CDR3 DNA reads TGTGCCAGCAGTGTCTCCCTCGTACGGACTGAAGCTTTCTTT.

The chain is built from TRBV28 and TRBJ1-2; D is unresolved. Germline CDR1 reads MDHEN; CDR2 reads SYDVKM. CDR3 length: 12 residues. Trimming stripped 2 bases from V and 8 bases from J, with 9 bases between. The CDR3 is CASSLLQVGYTF. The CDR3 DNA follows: TGTGCCAGCAGTTTACTCCAGGTCGGCTACACCTTC.

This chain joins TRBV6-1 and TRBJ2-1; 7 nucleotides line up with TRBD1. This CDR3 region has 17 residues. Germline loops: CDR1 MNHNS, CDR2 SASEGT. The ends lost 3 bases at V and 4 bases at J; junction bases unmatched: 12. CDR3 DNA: TGTGCCAGCAGTGAGAGGCTTCCGGGACAGCTTTACAATGAGCAGTTCTTC. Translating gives CASSERLPGQLYNEQFF.

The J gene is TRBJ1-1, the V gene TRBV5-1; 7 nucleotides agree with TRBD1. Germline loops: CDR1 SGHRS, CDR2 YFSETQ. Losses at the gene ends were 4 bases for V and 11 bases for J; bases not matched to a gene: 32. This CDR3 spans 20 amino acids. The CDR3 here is CASSGEGTDGAKQETLKAFF. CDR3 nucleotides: TGCGCCAGCAGCGGAGAAGGGACAGACGGAGCAAAACAAGAGACACTGAAGGCTTTCTTT.

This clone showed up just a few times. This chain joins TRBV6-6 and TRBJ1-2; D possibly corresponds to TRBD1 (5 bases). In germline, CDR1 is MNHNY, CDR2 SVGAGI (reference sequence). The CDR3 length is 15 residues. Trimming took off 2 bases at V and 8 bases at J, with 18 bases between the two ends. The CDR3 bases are TGTGCCAGCAGTTACAACGACAGCCCTCGTCTAGGCTACACCTTC. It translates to CASSYNDSPRLGYTF.

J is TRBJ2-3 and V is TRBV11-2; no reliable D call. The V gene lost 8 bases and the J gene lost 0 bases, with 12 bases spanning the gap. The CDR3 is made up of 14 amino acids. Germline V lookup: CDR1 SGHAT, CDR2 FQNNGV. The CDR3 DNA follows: TGTGCCAGCGGCCTCGGAGAAAGCACAGATACGCAGTATTTT. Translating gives CASGLGESTDTQYF.

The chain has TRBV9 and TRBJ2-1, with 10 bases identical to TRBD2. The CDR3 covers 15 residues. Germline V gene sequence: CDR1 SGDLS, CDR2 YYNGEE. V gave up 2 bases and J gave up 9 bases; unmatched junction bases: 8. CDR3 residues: CASSVGSGRGGEQFF. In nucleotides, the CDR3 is TGTGCCAGCAGCGTTGGGAGCGGGAGGGGAGGTGAGCAGTTCTTC.

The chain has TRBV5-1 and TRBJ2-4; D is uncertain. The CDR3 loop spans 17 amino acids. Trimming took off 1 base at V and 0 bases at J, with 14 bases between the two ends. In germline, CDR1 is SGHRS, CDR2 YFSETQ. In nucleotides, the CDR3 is TGCGCCAGCAGCTTGAGCTCGACAATTATAGCCAAAAACATTCAGTACTTC. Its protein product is CASSLSSTIIAKNIQYF.

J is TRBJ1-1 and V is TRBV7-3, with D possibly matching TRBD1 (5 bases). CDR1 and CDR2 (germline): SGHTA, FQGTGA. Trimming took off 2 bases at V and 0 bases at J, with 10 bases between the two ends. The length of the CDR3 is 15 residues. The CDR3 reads CASSLSRQLNTEAFF. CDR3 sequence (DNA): TGTGCCAGCAGCTTATCCCGACAGTTGAACACTGAAGCTTTCTTT.

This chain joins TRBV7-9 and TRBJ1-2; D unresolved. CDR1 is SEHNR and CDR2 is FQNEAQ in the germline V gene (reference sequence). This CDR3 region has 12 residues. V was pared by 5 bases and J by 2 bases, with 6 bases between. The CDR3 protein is CASSPGNYGYTF. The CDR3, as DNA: TGTGCCAGCAGCCCCGGGAACTATGGCTACACCTTC.

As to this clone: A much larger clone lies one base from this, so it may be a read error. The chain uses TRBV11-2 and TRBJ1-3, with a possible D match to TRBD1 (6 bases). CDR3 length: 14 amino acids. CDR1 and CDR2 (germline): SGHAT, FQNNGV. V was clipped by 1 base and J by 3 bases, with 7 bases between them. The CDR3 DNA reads TGTGCCAGCAGCTTAGGAGGGGGTGGAAACACCATATATTTT. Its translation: CASSLGGGGNTIYF.